This T cell receptor beta chain came from a study of OX40 agonist ivuxolimab in advanced cancers. Study details: Previous treatment with anti-PD-1, anti-PD-L1 or anti-CTLA-4 therapy was allowed; approximately 40% had received some. There were three patients with partial responses, one having hepatocellular carcinoma and two cutaneous melanoma. General study points: The study observed clonal expansion of CD4+ and CD8+ blood T cells by week 6 at 0.1 to 3.0 mg/kg.

For this clone: Its specificity is unknown.

This table comes from immunoSEQ multiplex PCR, and its TCRdb copy is limited to in-frame clones, with some not included. The sample consists of about 19,000 clones, 70% to 90% of them appearing once. Samples of blood were obtained at baseline, on cycle 4 day 1, and on cycle 7 day 1. Germline lookup yields CDR1 MNHEY and CDR2 SMNVEV (reference sequence). V shed 5 bases, J shed 4 bases, and the junction held 11 bases outside the gene matches. The CDR3 is 16 amino acids. The clonotype originates from an adult with an advanced solid tumor such as melanoma, head and neck, liver or kidney cancer. The sequencing here drew on CD4+ or CD8+ T cells sorted from blood, taken in a trial of the OX40 agonist ivuxolimab. The V call is TRBV27, the J call TRBJ2-1; 7 bases map to TRBD1. CDR3: CASSLPGTEKYNEQFF. The CDR3 DNA is TGTGCCAGCAGTCTGCCCGGGACAGAAAAATACAATGAGCAGTTCTTC.